The 26 T cell receptor beta chains below all came from one sample that was sequenced in a study of blood T cell repertoires in COVID-19. TCRdb keeps only in-frame clones here, not all; method: immunoSEQ multiplex PCR. Among over 200,000 clones listed, 80% to 90% were seen once. Material for sequencing was PBMCs or T cells enriched from blood (not recorded which). The source is a man aged 40-49 years who had recovered from COVID-19.

The V gene is TRBV23-1, the J gene TRBJ2-4; 10 bases agree with TRBD1. TRBV23-1 is an ORF; its function is uncertain. The CDR3 spans 17 residues. V shed 2 bases and J 2 bases; nucleotides not matched to a gene: 6. In DNA form, the CDR3 reads TGCGCCAGCAGTCAACACCGGGACAGGGGCACCAAAAACATTCAGTACTTC. Translating it yields CASSQHRDRGTKNIQYF.

The J gene is TRBJ2-3, the V gene TRBV27; 14 positions match TRBD2. With 5 bases clipped from V and 11 bases from J, the junction kept 12 bases outside the gene matches. The CDR3 spans 16 residues. The germline V gene encodes CDR1 MNHEY and CDR2 SMNVEV (reference sequence). CDR3 sequence (DNA): TGTGCCAGCAGTATCGGGACTAGCGGGAGTGGGAGGTTGCAGTATTTT. It encodes CASSIGTSGSGRLQYF.

This clone was counted once. Written as DNA, the CDR3 is TGTGCCAGCAGCCCCTCTAAGTTCGGCACTGAAGCTTTCTTT. It is translated as CASSPSKFGTEAFF. The chain links TRBV4-2 to TRBJ1-1, with unresolved D. Trimming removed 4 bases at V and 4 bases at J, with 13 bases between. Germline V gene sequence: CDR1 LGHNA, CDR2 YNFKEQ. The CDR3 has 14 residues.

The genes are TRBV7-2 and TRBJ1-2; TRBD1 aligns across 9 bases. This CDR3 has 14 amino acids. The V gene's germline CDR1 is SGHTA and CDR2 FQGNSA. Trimming cost V 5 bases and J 6 bases; bases outside gene matches: 7. The CDR3 here is CASSDQQGADGYTF. The CDR3 bases are TGTGCCAGCAGCGACCAACAGGGGGCGGATGGCTACACCTTC.

The chain links TRBV3-1 (or the pseudogene TRBV3-2) to TRBJ1-5, with 7 bases aligning to TRBD1. This CDR3 comprises 14 residues. Germline CDR1 and CDR2: LGHDT and YNNKEL (reference sequence). Trimming removed 2 bases from V and 8 bases from J; junction bases left unmatched: 6. The CDR3 is CASSQQGTGEPQHF. The CDR3 DNA reads TGTGCCAGCAGCCAACAGGGCACAGGGGAGCCCCAGCATTTT.

This sequence joins TRBV13 and TRBJ2-6; 11 nucleotides line up with TRBD2. The CDR3 spans 20 residues. Germline CDR1 and CDR2: PRHDT and FYEKMQ (reference sequence). V lost 2 bases to trimming and J lost 4 bases; unmatched junction nucleotides: 13. CDR3 DNA: TGTGCCAGCAGCTTATTTACTAGCGGGGGTTTCCTTGGAGGGGCCAACGTCCTGACTTTC. This codes for CASSLFTSGGFLGGANVLTF. The whole variable domain, remainder taken from reference TRBV13 and TRBJ2-6, is AAGVIQSPRHLIKEKRETATLKCYPIPRHDTVYWYQQGPGQDPQFLISFYEKMQSDKGSIPDRFSAQQFSDYHSELNMSSLELGDSALYFCASSLFTSGGFLGGANVLTFGAGSRLTVL.

The V call is TRBV12-5, the J call TRBJ2-5, with D tentatively TRBD2 (5 bases). Germline V gives CDR1 LGHNT, CDR2 FRNRAP. CDR3 length: 17 amino acids. The germline V and J ends were trimmed by 5 bases and 4 bases, with 23 bases remaining between them. CDR3 bases: TGTGCTAGTGGTCTATCATCTTTCGCGCGGGTGGGAGAGACCCAGTACTTC. Translated, it gives CASGLSSFARVGETQYF.

The chain carries TRBV30 and TRBJ2-5; D is perhaps TRBD2 (5 bases). Germline CDR1 and CDR2: GTSNPN and SVGIG (reference sequence). The V and J ends lost 0 bases and 1 base respectively, with 9 bases between them. There are 14 residues in the CDR3. CDR3 coding DNA: TGTGCCTGGAGTGTACGAGGGTTCCAAGAGACCCAGTACTTC. Translation: CAWSVRGFQETQYF.

The V call is TRBV19, the J call TRBJ2-3; 9 bases align to TRBD2. In germline, CDR1 is LNHDA, CDR2 SQIVND (reference sequence). This CDR3 is 18 amino acids long. V was clipped by 4 bases and J by 2 bases; unmatched bases: 13. DNA of the CDR3: TGTGCCAGTAGTAAGGGGCTAGCGGGATTCCAACCCACAGATACGCAGTATTTT. As protein: CASSKGLAGFQPTDTQYF.

The V call is TRBV2, the J call TRBJ2-6; TRBD1 matches at 8 bases. CDR1 and CDR2 (germline): SNHLY, FYNNEI. The ends lost 2 bases at V and 1 base at J; junction bases unmatched: 1. There are 16 residues in the CDR3. CDR3 region: CASSENRGSGANVLTF. DNA of the CDR3: TGTGCCAGCAGTGAAAACAGGGGGTCTGGGGCCAACGTCCTGACTTTC.

The chain uses TRBV27 and TRBJ1-2; TRBD1 matches at 10 bases. The CDR3 consists of 15 residues. CDR1 and CDR2 (germline): MNHEY, SMNVEV (reference sequence). The junction had 7 bases not matched to a gene; V was cut back by 5 bases and J by 4 bases. The CDR3 protein is CASSPSTGGGYGYTF. The CDR3 DNA is TGTGCCAGCAGTCCGTCGACAGGGGGCGGCTATGGCTACACCTTC.

The rearrangement links TRBV6-2 or TRBV6-3 to TRBJ2-5; possibly TRBD1 for D (5 bases). V lost 0 bases and J lost 0, with 8 bases in between. Germline V gene lookup returns CDR1 MNHEY and CDR2 SVGEGT. CDR3 length equals 15 residues. In DNA, the CDR3 is TGTGCCAGCAGTTACTCAGACAGCCACCAAGAGACCCAGTACTTC. This gives the protein CASSYSDSHQETQYF.

V usage is TRBV3-1 (or the pseudogene TRBV3-2) and J usage is TRBJ2-7, with TRBD2 as a possible D gene (6 bases). Per the germline V gene, CDR1 is LGHDT and CDR2 is YNNKEL (reference sequence). CDR3 size: 14 residues. With 4 bases removed from V and 4 bases from J, the gap between germline ends came to 14 bases. CDR3 DNA: TGTGCCAGCAGCCCGGAGGGTTTGACGTACGAGCAGTACTTC. Translating gives CASSPEGLTYEQYF.

This clone was counted between two and nine times. The chain carries TRBV2 and TRBJ2-4; 8 bases agree with TRBD1. The CDR3 is 15 residues long. V was clipped by 6 bases and J by 6 bases; unmatched bases: 10. Germline assignment: CDR1 SNHLY and CDR2 FYNNEI. The CDR3 bases are TGTGCCAGCAGAGACAGGGGATTTTATTCAAACATTCAGTACTTC. Encoded protein: CASRDRGFYSNIQYF.

The V and J genes are TRBV6-5 and TRBJ2-5, with D perhaps matching TRBD1 (8 bases). Germline CDR1 reads MNHEY; CDR2 reads SVGAGI. The V gene lost 4 bases and the J gene lost 4 bases, with 16 bases spanning the gap. There are 15 residues in the CDR3. The CDR3 sequence: CASSFDRGGRETQYF. The CDR3, as DNA: TGTGCCAGCAGTTTCGACAGGGGAGGGCGAGAGACCCAGTACTTC.

The chain joins TRBV11-1 to TRBJ2-2; 8 positions agree with TRBD1. There are 16 residues in the CDR3. The V segment lost 2 bases and the J segment 4 bases; nucleotides outside the gene matches: 6. Germline values: CDR1 SGHAT, CDR2 FQDESV (reference sequence). The DNA for the CDR3 is TGTGCCAGCAGCTTATGGCCAGGGGGCGGCACCGGGGAGCTGTTTTTT. Its translation: CASSLWPGGGTGELFF.

The rearrangement links TRBV4-1 to TRBJ1-6; D is perhaps TRBD1 (5 bases). Germline V lookup: CDR1 MGHRA, CDR2 YSYEKL. The CDR3 is 17 amino acids. Trimming stripped 0 bases from V and 7 bases from J, with 16 bases between. Written as DNA, the CDR3 is TGCGCCAGCAGCCAAGAGCGGGGACCGAGTTCGAATTCACCCCTCCACTTT. Its protein is CASSQERGPSSNSPLHF.

V is TRBV21-1 and J is TRBJ1-3. TRBV21-1 is a recognized pseudogene. There are 14 residues in the CDR3. CDR3 in amino acids: CATAGAGSGSTIYF. The CDR3 DNA sequence: TGTGCCACCGCGGGGGCAGGGAGTGGAAGCACCATATATTTT.

V usage is TRBV21-1 and J usage is TRBJ1-2; the D call of TRBD1 is as the table states it, not checked on the DNA. TRBV21-1 is a pseudogene locus. There are 16 residues in the CDR3. The CDR3 reads CASSTRRQGTTNGYTF. The CDR3 DNA reads TGTGCCAGCAGCACCCGCCGGCAGGGAACAACTAATGGCTACACCTTC.

Details on this clone: One junction end does not reproduce the germline sequence, and a read error may be involved. The V and J genes are TRBV18 and TRBJ2-7, with D possibly TRBD1 on 6 matching bases. The CDR3 sequence is 14 residues long. Germline CDR1 and CDR2: KGHSH and LQKENI. The CDR3 sequence: CASSPSLGGYEQYF. In nucleotides, the CDR3 is TGTGCCAGTTCACCGTCATTAGGGGGCTACGAGCAGTACTTC.

The chain recombines TRBV5-1 with TRBJ2-5; no firm D call. V was pared by 0 bases and J by 2 bases, with 11 bases between. CDR1 is SGHRS, CDR2 YFSETQ, per germline. CDR3 length: 15 amino acids. CDR3 coding DNA: TGCGCCAGCAGCTTGGCCGGTAATAGTCAAGAGACCCAGTACTTC. It encodes CASSLAGNSQETQYF.

The J gene is TRBJ2-1, the V gene TRBV19; TRBD2 matches 11 bases. V shed 0 bases, J shed 15 bases, and the junction held 7 bases outside the gene matches. The CDR3 covers 14 residues. From germline, CDR1 is LNHDA and CDR2 SQIVND (reference sequence). CDR3 region: CASSIDLLAGVRFF. The CDR3 nucleotides read TGTGCCAGTAGTATAGATCTACTAGCGGGAGTCAGGTTCTTC.

The table lists this clone with a few counts. In the same sample, other DNA sequences code for this CDR3. The rearrangement uses TRBV19 and TRBJ1-3, with TRBD1 matching 9 bases. V gave up 7 bases and J gave up 2 bases; unmatched junction bases: 6. Germline V gene sequence: CDR1 LNHDA, CDR2 SQIVND (reference sequence). CDR3 size: 15 residues. Written as DNA, the CDR3 is TGTGCCAGTACCCCGGGACAGGGAGCTGGAAACACCATATATTTT. This gives the protein CASTPGQGAGNTIYF.

V usage is TRBV2 and J usage is TRBJ2-1, with TRBD1 as a possible D gene (6 bases). The V gene's germline CDR1 is SNHLY and CDR2 FYNNEI. V was pared by 5 bases and J by 8 bases, with 22 bases between. The CDR3 is 16 residues long. DNA for the CDR3: TGTGCCAGCAGTCCTCAGGGGTGGCGATCCCCGGATGAGCAGTTCTTC. Protein: CASSPQGWRSPDEQFF.

J is TRBJ2-5 and V is TRBV5-6, with D possibly TRBD1 on 7 matching bases. Trimming took 7 bases from V and 1 from J, leaving 20 bases between them. Per the germline V gene, CDR1 is SGHDT and CDR2 is YYEEEE. The CDR3 is 16 amino acids. CDR3 nucleotide sequence: TGTGCCAGCGCATTAGCCTCAGGGGGGTCCCAAGAGACCCAGTACTTC. Encoded protein: CASALASGGSQETQYF.

This clone was found a few times. The chain uses TRBV7-8 and TRBJ1-4, with 8 positions matching TRBD1. The V and J ends lost 5 bases and 8 bases, in that order; junction bases with no gene match: 16. CDR3 size: 17 residues. Germline V CDR1 and CDR2: SGHVS, FQNEAQ. In nucleotides, the CDR3 is TGTGCCAGCAGCCTAATCCTGCAGGGGGCTGGGGGGGAAAAACTGTTTTTT. Encoded protein: CASSLILQGAGGEKLFF.